This TCR beta chain derives from a study of T-cell reconstitution after alpha-beta-depleted transplantation in children. Study results and caveats: T-cell counts and diversity were attributed mostly to newly produced T cells one year after transplant. Two months or so post-transplant, alpha-beta T cells reportedly derived from several hundred expanded graft clones. It was surviving recipient T cells and thymic progenitors that gave some patients high TCRbeta diversity at day 60.

The CDR3 sequence is 13 residues long. V was cut by 5 bases and J by 6 bases, with 10 bases left in between. This clonotype was recorded many times. The antigen is undetermined. This sample's TCRbeta library carried unique molecular identifier barcodes. One entry per CDR3 protein results from TCRdb running MiXCR on the PCR reads. The data contain 700,000 to 850,000 distinct CDR3 sequences, 16% of them singletons. The source was PBMCs, mostly from graft donor cells, collected 360 days after TCRalphabeta/CD19-depleted stem cell transplant. The sequence was obtained from a male patient aged 10-17 years who had a stem cell transplant for acute lymphoblastic leukemia, so the T cells may come from the graft donor. The genes are TRBV12-3 or TRBV12-4 and TRBJ2-2; D is ambiguous. The chain's CDR3 is CASSRSGSGELFF. CDR3 bases: TGTGCCAGCAGTAGATCAGGATCCGGGGAGCTGTTTTTT.